Following are 24 T cell receptor beta chains from one sample sequenced in a study of T cells after yellow fever vaccination. TCRdb used MiXCR to reprocess the 5' RACE reads, holding one entry per CDR3 protein. The profile shows fewer than 350,000 distinct CDR3 sequences, about 3.5% of them singletons. The source was PBMCs, collected on the day of the yellow fever booster vaccination. The receptors derive from a man aged 18 to 29 who received the YFV17D yellow fever vaccine.

The rearrangement uses TRBV5-1 and TRBJ2-1, with no clear D. Looked up from germline, CDR1 is SGHRS and CDR2 is YFSETQ. The V and J ends lost 0 bases and 2 bases respectively, with 6 bases between them. The CDR3 is 14 amino acids. The CDR3 nucleotides read TGCGCCAGCAGCTTGGAGACGGCCTACAATGAGCAGTTCTTC. Translating it yields CASSLETAYNEQFF.

The rearrangement uses TRBV12-3 or TRBV12-4 and TRBJ1-1; D is unclear. V was pared by 6 bases and J by 4 bases, with 12 bases between. This CDR3 has 13 residues. The CDR3 DNA sequence: TGTGCCAGCAGGCGACTCTTCTCCACTGAAGCTTTCTTT. It is translated as CASRRLFSTEAFF.

The rearrangement joins TRBV4-1 to TRBJ1-2, with 11 nucleotides matching TRBD1. Germline-derived CDR1 and CDR2 are MGHRA and YSYEKL. CDR3 length: 18 residues. V was pared by 0 bases and J by 5 bases, with 11 bases of the junction left unmatched. The CDR3 here is CASSQDQGPGQGGYGYTF. Here the CDR3 DNA reads TGCGCCAGCAGCCAAGATCAAGGGCCGGGACAGGGGGGGTATGGCTACACCTTC.

The gene calls are TRBV6-1 and TRBJ1-2; the D gene is possibly TRBD1 (5 bases). CDR1 is MNHNS and CDR2 is SASEGT in the germline V gene. The length of the CDR3 is 15 residues. Trimming shortened V by 0 bases and J by 3 bases, and 11 bases separated the two germline ends. The CDR3 DNA reads TGTGCCAGCAGTGAAGCGCTGGAGGGGCACTATGGCTACACCTTC. It is translated as CASSEALEGHYGYTF.

This sequence joins TRBV10-3 and TRBJ2-1, with D uncertain. From germline, CDR1 is ENHRY and CDR2 SYGVKD. The CDR3 has 10 residues. V was shortened by 8 bases and J by 9 bases, with 8 bases between the two germline ends. The CDR3 protein is CAIADVEQFF. The CDR3 coding sequence is TGTGCCATCGCGGATGTTGAGCAGTTCTTC.

The J gene is TRBJ2-1, the V gene TRBV24-1, with TRBD2 as a possible D gene (6 bases). CDR1 and CDR2 from the germline V gene are KGHDR and SFDVKD. V gave up 9 bases and J gave up 2 bases, with 13 bases separating them. This CDR3 has 14 amino acids. CDR3 in DNA: TGTGCCACCTCCGGCGGGAATACCTACAATGAGCAGTTCTTC. Protein sequence: CATSGGNTYNEQFF.

This clonotype has at least ten counts. The gene calls are TRBV7-9 and TRBJ1-2, with D perhaps TRBD1 (5 bases). CDR1 is SEHNR, CDR2 FQNEAQ, per germline (reference sequence). The CDR3 has 14 residues. The V end was cut by 1 base, the J end by 6 bases, with 12 bases between. The CDR3 loop reads CASSLVQAPHGYTF. As DNA, the CDR3 is TGTGCCAGCAGCTTAGTACAGGCGCCCCATGGCTACACCTTC.

V is TRBV6-2 or TRBV6-3 and J is TRBJ1-2; TRBD1 matches 9 bases. The CDR3 sequence is 15 residues long. Looked up from germline, CDR1 is MNHEY and CDR2 is SVGEGT. V lost 5 bases to trimming and J lost 7 bases; unmatched junction nucleotides: 11. In DNA form, the CDR3 reads TGTGCCAGCAGTCAGGGACAGGGAACTTCGGGTGGCTACACCTTC. This sequence encodes CASSQGQGTSGGYTF.

This clonotype was recorded many times. The gene calls are TRBV3-1 and TRBJ1-1, with D possibly TRBD1 on 5 matching bases. There are 14 residues in the CDR3. Looked up from germline, CDR1 is LGHDT and CDR2 is YNNKEL (reference sequence). Trimming cost V 2 bases and J 1 base, with 8 bases left between them. CDR3 DNA sequence: TGTGCCAGCAGCCAAAGGACACAGAACACTGAAGCTTTCTTT. Amino acid sequence: CASSQRTQNTEAFF.

This clonotype was counted between two and nine times. This rearrangement joins TRBV6-5 to TRBJ2-3; TRBD2 matches at 10 bases. V shed 0 bases, J shed 6 bases, and the junction held 9 bases outside the gene matches. The CDR3 sequence is 17 residues long. Germline lookup yields CDR1 MNHEY and CDR2 SVGAGI. The CDR3 coding sequence is TGTGCCAGCAGTTACTCGAAAATAGCGGGGGGTTGGGATACGCAGTATTTT. Translation: CASSYSKIAGGWDTQYF.

This clonotype occurred many times. V gene TRBV4-2 combines with J gene TRBJ1-6, with a weak D call TRBD1 (6 bases). V was clipped by 4 bases and J by 5 bases, with 12 bases between them. This CDR3 region has 15 residues. Germline CDR1 reads LGHNA; CDR2 reads YNFKEQ. The CDR3 is CASSLTGTNNSPLHF. CDR3 DNA sequence: TGTGCCAGCAGCCTGACCGGGACAAATAATTCACCCCTCCACTTT.

In its sample, this clonotype was seen many times. The V gene is TRBV10-1, the J gene TRBJ2-1; 10 positions agree with TRBD1. Germline V lookup: CDR1 WNHNN, CDR2 SYGVQD (reference sequence). The CDR3 loop spans 15 amino acids. V dropped 3 bases and J dropped 5; count of bases not matched to a gene: 4. The CDR3: CASSDTGQGDNEQFF. The CDR3 DNA is TGCGCCAGCAGTGATACAGGACAGGGGGACAATGAGCAGTTCTTC.

This clonotype was seen at least ten times. The chain uses TRBV6-2 or TRBV6-3 and TRBJ2-3; D might be TRBD1 (6 bases). The V end was cut by 7 bases, the J end by 4 bases, with 9 bases between. Germline loops: CDR1 MNHEY, CDR2 SVGEGT. This CDR3 has 12 amino acids. In DNA form, the CDR3 reads TGTGCCAGCACCCACAGGGCAGATACGCAGTATTTT. Translating it yields CASTHRADTQYF.

This clonotype was observed at least ten times. The chain uses TRBV25-1 and TRBJ1-3; D unresolved. Trimming shortened V by 5 bases and J by 0 bases, and 8 bases separated the two germline ends. There are 14 residues in the CDR3. CDR1 MGHDK and CDR2 SYGVNS come from the germline V gene. The CDR3: CASSRTASGNTIYF. The CDR3 nucleotides read TGTGCCAGCAGTAGAACGGCCTCTGGAAACACCATATATTTT.

The rearrangement links TRBV28 to TRBJ2-5; no reliable D call. From germline, CDR1 is MDHEN and CDR2 SYDVKM. The CDR3 loop spans 14 amino acids. Trimming took 5 bases from V and 2 from J, leaving 12 bases between them. The CDR3: CASSEAPEQETQYF. The CDR3 DNA sequence: TGTGCCAGCAGTGAAGCCCCGGAGCAAGAGACCCAGTACTTC.

The CDR3 here is CASSLRIGPLHF. CDR3 coding DNA: TGTGCCAGCAGCTTGCGAATTGGACCCCTCCACTTT. This chain joins TRBV7-2 and TRBJ1-6; no reliable D call. This CDR3 spans 12 amino acids. Germline lookup yields CDR1 SGHTA and CDR2 FQGNSA. With 3 bases removed from V and 12 bases from J, the gap between germline ends came to 9 bases.

The V call is TRBV12-3 or TRBV12-4, the J call TRBJ2-1; no clear D gene. This CDR3 comprises 12 residues. The V end was cut by 7 bases, the J end by 9 bases, with 13 bases between. The CDR3 spells CASTLRVVEQFF. CDR3 DNA: TGTGCCAGCACCCTTCGGGTTGTTGAGCAGTTCTTC.

This clonotype was detected ten times or more. V and J are TRBV5-1 and TRBJ2-5, with D perhaps matching TRBD1 or TRBD2 (5 bases each). Between the trimmed V and J ends, which lost 3 bases and 4 bases, there was a span of 13 bases. This CDR3 comprises 14 residues. Germline CDR1 and CDR2: SGHRS and YFSETQ. The CDR3 DNA sequence: TGCGCCAGCAGCTCAGCAGGGACGGGAGAGACCCAGTACTTC. This codes for CASSSAGTGETQYF.

This clonotype has at least ten counts. CDR3 nucleotide sequence: TGTGCCAGCAGTTTGCTCAGGGAAGCTTTCTTT. Translated, it gives CASSLLREAFF. V is TRBV12-3 or TRBV12-4 and J is TRBJ1-1; D gene ambiguous. V was trimmed by 3 bases and J by 8 bases, leaving 7 bases between them. The CDR3 is 11 amino acids.

The chain employs TRBV27 and TRBJ1-6; D is unclear. Trimming removed 7 bases at V and 4 bases at J, with 11 bases between. CDR3 size: 14 residues. Germline CDR1 is MNHEY and CDR2 is SMNVEV (reference sequence). The CDR3 here is CASNPARYNSPLHF. CDR3 in DNA: TGTGCCAGCAACCCGGCTAGGTATAATTCACCCCTCCACTTT.

This clonotype was counted at least ten times. Here the CDR3 reads CATSKWGLGNEKLFF. The CDR3 DNA is TGTGCCACCAGCAAGTGGGGGCTTGGTAATGAAAAACTGTTTTTT. The chain carries TRBV15 and TRBJ1-4; D is possibly TRBD1 (6 bases). V was clipped by 4 bases and J by 4 bases, with 13 bases between them. The CDR3 runs 15 residues. In germline, CDR1 is LNHNV, CDR2 YYDKDF (reference sequence).

There are many counts of this clonotype. The genes are TRBV7-7 and TRBJ2-3, with 14 bases that match TRBD2. CDR1 is SSHAT and CDR2 is FNYEAQ in the germline V gene (reference sequence). The V and J ends lost 4 bases and 6 bases, in that order; junction bases with no gene match: 3. This CDR3 has 15 residues. The chain's CDR3 is CASSSGLAGADTQYF. The CDR3 DNA reads as TGTGCCAGCAGCTCGGGACTAGCGGGGGCGGATACGCAGTATTTT.

J is TRBJ1-5 and V is TRBV4-2, with 10 bases matching TRBD1. V was clipped by 0 bases and J by 0 bases; unmatched bases: 2. CDR1 is LGHNA, CDR2 YNFKEQ, per germline. The CDR3 contains 17 residues. CDR3 DNA sequence: TGTGCCAGCAGCCAAGAGGGACAGGGGTATAGCAATCAGCCCCAGCATTTT. Protein: CASSQEGQGYSNQPQHF.

This clonotype was picked up many times. This chain joins TRBV4-1 and TRBJ2-1; D possibly matches TRBD1 or TRBD2 (5 bases each). V lost 4 bases and J 6 bases, leaving 13 bases between the germline ends. This CDR3 is built from 14 residues. The germline CDR1 and CDR2 sequences are MGHRA and YSYEKL. DNA for the CDR3: TGCGCCAGCAGCCTCCTCGGGGCAGTCAATGAGCAGTTCTTC. Translated, it gives CASSLLGAVNEQFF.